Below are 26 T cell receptor beta chains sequenced from a single sample in a study of CD4 T cells in relation to SARS-CoV-2 and coronaviruses. These receptors have no identified antigens. Generated by immunoSEQ multiplex PCR, the TCRdb table keeps only in-frame clones and is missing some. The sample lists 25,000 to 35,000 clones; roughly 76% were seen once. Before the COVID-19 pandemic, during about 2011-2019, CD4+ T cells were taken from unexposed donors. CD4+ T cells were isolated from the cells after 10 days of culture. The specimen was CD4+ T cells from PBMCs, cultured in vitro. Every receptor here comes from a human donor in good health.

This clone appeared a single time. The gene calls are TRBV11-1 and TRBJ1-3, with TRBD1 as a possible D gene (5 bases). The length of the CDR3 is 14 residues. V shed 4 bases and J shed 9 bases, with 16 bases lying between them. Germline CDR1 is SGHAT and CDR2 is FQDESV (reference sequence). The CDR3 sequence: CASSSREGRSTIYF. DNA for the CDR3: TGTGCCAGCAGCTCCCGGGAGGGGCGAAGCACCATATATTTT.

This clone was seen a handful of times. V gene TRBV5-1 combines with J gene TRBJ1-2; 7 bases agree with TRBD1. Germline V lookup: CDR1 SGHRS, CDR2 YFSETQ. Losses at the gene ends were 4 bases for V and 6 bases for J; bases not matched to a gene: 9. This CDR3 has 14 residues. CDR3 DNA: TGCGCCAGCAGCCAGATAGACAGGGACAATGGCTACACCTTC. It yields the protein CASSQIDRDNGYTF.

This clone appeared a few times. The V call is TRBV7-9, the J call TRBJ1-6, with D unclear. This CDR3 has 14 residues. Trimming left V 1 base short and J 6 bases short, with 7 bases between. Germline V gene data show CDR1 as SEHNR and CDR2 as FQNEAQ (reference sequence). In DNA form, the CDR3 reads TGTGCCAGCAGCTTAGACAGTTCTAATTCACCCCTCCACTTT. This translates into CASSLDSSNSPLHF.

The chain links TRBV5-6 to TRBJ2-7, with TRBD1 matching 7 bases. CDR1 is SGHDT, CDR2 YYEEEE, per germline. The CDR3 has 14 amino acids. Trimming cost V 4 bases and J 2 bases; bases outside gene matches: 6. The CDR3 spells CASSPDRRAYEQYF. The DNA of the CDR3 is TGTGCCAGCAGCCCGGACAGGAGAGCCTACGAGCAGTACTTC.

The chain combines TRBV4-3 with TRBJ2-3; TRBD2 matches at 9 bases. V gave up 3 bases and J gave up 3 bases; unmatched junction bases: 10. The CDR3 spans 17 residues. Germline assignment: CDR1 LGHNA and CDR2 YSLEER. CDR3 residues: CASSHRLAGESTDTQYF. The CDR3 coding sequence is TGCGCCAGCAGCCACCGCTTAGCGGGAGAATCGACAGATACGCAGTATTTT.

This chain connects TRBV18 to TRBJ2-7; the D call may be TRBD1 or TRBD2 (5 bases each). The CDR3 has 13 amino acids. The germline V gene encodes CDR1 KGHSH and CDR2 LQKENI. V was trimmed by 3 bases and J by 5 bases, leaving 11 bases between them. The CDR3 nucleotides are TGTGCCAGCTCACCTGAGGGACGTAACGAGCAGTACTTC. Encoded protein: CASSPEGRNEQYF.

The chain joins TRBV9 to TRBJ2-5, with TRBD2 as a possible D gene (6 bases). The CDR3 is made up of 13 amino acids. The germline CDR1 and CDR2 sequences are SGDLS and YYNGEE. V was clipped by 2 bases and J by 5 bases, with 10 bases between them. The CDR3 DNA is TGTGCCAGCAGCGTGACTAGTAAGGAGACCCAGTACTTC. Protein product: CASSVTSKETQYF.

The rearrangement links TRBV6-5 to TRBJ2-7; 8 bases match TRBD1. V lost 10 bases, J lost 5 bases, and 7 bases stayed unmatched. Germline V gene lookup returns CDR1 MNHEY and CDR2 SVGAGI. The CDR3 covers 12 residues. For the CDR3, the DNA is TGTGCCACCGCAGGGGGCCGGAACGAGCAGTACTTC. Residues: CATAGGRNEQYF.

The chain joins TRBV29-1 to TRBJ2-3, with TRBD2 as a possible D gene (5 bases). With 7 bases removed from V and 4 bases from J, the gap between germline ends came to 18 bases. This CDR3 is 14 amino acids long. Germline V lookup: CDR1 SQVTM, CDR2 ANQGSEA. Here the CDR3 DNA reads TGCAGCGCAATAGCGATGTTGGTCCCAGATACGCAGTATTTT. It specifies CSAIAMLVPDTQYF.

The chain couples TRBV6-2 or TRBV6-3 to TRBJ1-2; TRBD1 matches at 7 bases. The CDR3 spans 14 residues. Trimming at V came to 1 base and at J to 4 bases, leaving 3 bases not matched to a gene. Germline values: CDR1 MNHEY, CDR2 SVGEGT. This CDR3 is CASSYFDRAYGYTF. The CDR3 DNA reads TGTGCCAGCAGTTACTTTGACAGGGCCTATGGCTACACCTTC.

The chain's CDR3 is CASSYPRTVIDNQPQHF. CDR3 DNA: TGTGCCAGTAGTTATCCCCGGACAGTTATAGACAATCAGCCCCAGCATTTT. The chain uses TRBV19 and TRBJ1-5; D possibly corresponds to TRBD1 (6 bases). This CDR3 comprises 17 residues. Germline V gives CDR1 LNHDA, CDR2 SQIVND (reference sequence). V dropped 5 bases and J dropped 3 bases, with 20 bases sitting between them.

This rearrangement joins TRBV4-3 to TRBJ2-3, with D possibly TRBD1 on 5 matching bases. The germline gives CDR1 LGHNA, CDR2 YSLEER. Trimming took off 3 bases at V and 3 bases at J, with 10 bases between the two ends. This CDR3 region has 14 residues. CDR3 nucleotide sequence: TGCGCCAGCAGCCAGACAGTGGGGACAGATACGCAGTATTTT. Protein product: CASSQTVGTDTQYF.

This clone was counted a single time. The genes are TRBV7-2 and TRBJ2-5; 8 bases agree with TRBD2. Unmatched junction bases numbered 12, after V lost 5 bases and J lost 1 base. Germline-derived CDR1 and CDR2 are SGHTA and FQGNSA. The CDR3 has 17 residues. The CDR3 DNA is TGTGCCAGCAGCCCCAGGCTCAGCGGGAGCTTCCAAGAGACCCAGTACTTC. Translation gives CASSPRLSGSFQETQYF.

This clone has just one count. V usage is TRBV11-2 and J usage is TRBJ2-3, with D possibly TRBD1 on 5 matching bases. V lost 5 bases and J lost 2, with 14 bases in between. There are 15 residues in the CDR3. Germline loops: CDR1 SGHAT, CDR2 FQNNGV. CDR3 in amino acids: CASSSQWGFTDTQYF. In nucleotides, the CDR3 is TGTGCCAGCAGCAGCCAGTGGGGCTTCACAGATACGCAGTATTTT. The full variable domain, rest sourced from reference TRBV11-2 and TRBJ2-3, is EAGVAQSPRYKIIEKRQSVAFWCNPISGHATLYWYQQILGQGPKLLIQFQNNGVVDDSQLPKDRFSAERLKGVDSTLKIQPAKLEDSAVYLCASSSQWGFTDTQYFGPGTRLTVL.

V is TRBV18 and J is TRBJ1-4; a possible D gene is TRBD1 (6 bases). This CDR3 spans 15 amino acids. The ends were cut back, 0 bases at V and 4 bases at J, with 9 bases in the middle. Per germline, CDR1 KGHSH and CDR2 LQKENI. The chain's CDR3 is CASSPPQGSNEKLFF. CDR3 DNA: TGTGCCAGCTCACCACCCCAGGGGAGTAATGAAAAACTGTTTTTT.

The count of this clone is one. The gene calls are TRBV5-4 and TRBJ2-5; TRBD2 matches at 7 bases. Germline V lookup: CDR1 SGHNT, CDR2 YYREEE (reference sequence). This CDR3 comprises 13 residues. Trimming removed 3 bases from V and 1 base from J; junction bases left unmatched: 0. The DNA of the CDR3 is TGTGCCAGCAGCTCGGGAGGCCAAGAGACCCAGTACTTC. Encoded protein: CASSSGGQETQYF.

The V gene is TRBV21-1, the J gene TRBJ1-2. TRBV21-1 is flagged as a pseudogene. The CDR3 totals 17 residues. The CDR3 loop is CASSSSGLEKGVGGYTF. The CDR3 DNA is TGTGCCAGCAGCTCATCGGGGTTGGAGAAGGGTGTGGGTGGCTACACCTTC.

The V and J genes are TRBV6-1 and TRBJ2-3; 11 nucleotides line up with TRBD1. Germline-derived CDR1 and CDR2 are MNHNS and SASEGT. V lost 2 bases and J lost 5; bases outside the gene matches: 9. The CDR3 is made up of 17 amino acids. The CDR3 DNA reads as TGTGCCAGCAGTGAACTAATTGGACAGGGGGCCGGAGATACGCAGTATTTT. Protein: CASSELIGQGAGDTQYF.

The chain recombines TRBV19 with TRBJ2-5; D is unresolved. The germline gives CDR1 LNHDA, CDR2 SQIVND (reference sequence). The CDR3 sequence is 13 residues long. The V end was cut by 5 bases, the J end by 2 bases, with 9 bases between. The CDR3 loop reads CASSVWVQETQYF. CDR3 bases: TGTGCCAGTAGTGTATGGGTACAAGAGACCCAGTACTTC.

The chain links TRBV5-1 to TRBJ2-1; D gene unclear. The V and J ends lost 5 bases and 6 bases respectively, with 12 bases between them. Germline assignment: CDR1 SGHRS and CDR2 YFSETQ. There are 13 residues in the CDR3. The CDR3 here is CASRVPVSNEQFF. For the CDR3, the DNA is TGCGCCAGCAGGGTACCAGTAAGCAATGAGCAGTTCTTC.

The chain recombines TRBV5-1 with TRBJ2-3; 7 bases map to TRBD2. The CDR3 contains 15 residues. Germline assignment: CDR1 SGHRS and CDR2 YFSETQ. V trimming: 3 bases; J trimming: 4 bases; junction bases outside the gene matches: 8. The CDR3 is CASSSDAGVPDTQYF. Here the CDR3 DNA reads TGCGCCAGCAGCTCGGATGCGGGGGTCCCAGATACGCAGTATTTT.

CDR3 protein: CASSNTQGGYTF. Here the CDR3 DNA reads TGTGCCAGCAGCAATACCCAGGGCGGCTACACCTTC. The chain recombines TRBV6-5 with TRBJ1-2; D is perhaps TRBD1 (5 bases). CDR3 size: 12 residues. The ends were cut back, 6 bases at V and 8 bases at J, with 13 bases in the middle. In germline, CDR1 is MNHEY, CDR2 SVGAGI.

The chain combines TRBV5-1 with TRBJ1-1; a possible D gene is TRBD1 (6 bases). The germline gives CDR1 SGHRS, CDR2 YFSETQ. This CDR3 is 15 amino acids long. The V end was cut by 0 bases, the J end by 4 bases, with 13 bases between. CDR3 loop: CASSLDRVSGTEAFF. The CDR3 bases are TGCGCCAGCAGCTTGGACAGGGTTAGTGGCACTGAAGCTTTCTTT.

This clone was seen more than once but under ten times. The rearrangement joins TRBV19 to TRBJ2-3; 8 bases are a match to TRBD1. This CDR3 has 13 amino acids. Germline V gene data show CDR1 as LNHDA and CDR2 as SQIVND (reference sequence). Trimming at V came to 5 bases and at J to 6 bases, leaving 4 bases not matched to a gene. CDR3 sequence (DNA): TGTGCCAGTAGTCCTCAGGGGGCTGATACGCAGTATTTT. This translates into CASSPQGADTQYF.

The V gene is TRBV5-1, the J gene TRBJ1-1; D remains unclear. Germline V lookup: CDR1 SGHRS, CDR2 YFSETQ. The CDR3 is made up of 14 amino acids. V lost 6 bases and J lost 0, with 12 bases in between. The CDR3 DNA reads TGCGCCAGCATGGACGGTTCGATGAACACTGAAGCTTTCTTT. Its translation: CASMDGSMNTEAFF.

The chain is built from TRBV12-3 or TRBV12-4 and TRBJ2-3, with TRBD2 matching 8 bases. V lost 8 bases to trimming and J lost 0 bases; unmatched junction nucleotides: 1. The CDR3 extends over 13 amino acids. CDR3 sequence reads: CASGTRSTDTQYF. The CDR3 nucleotides read TGTGCCAGCGGGACTAGGAGCACAGATACGCAGTATTTT.